The text below deals with one T cell receptor (beta chain). The antigen remains undetermined. This CDR3 contains 18 residues. CDR1 MGHRA and CDR2 YSYEKL come from the germline V gene. Germline trimming cut 0 bases from V and 3 bases from J; bases unmatched to any gene: 5. This specimen comes from a study of fetal regulatory T cell absence and autoimmunity. Study-wide background: IPEX patients had exocrine pancreas autoimmunity without clinical diabetes. Study findings and constraints: Antigen-driven pancreatic autoimmunity before birth in IPEX was inferred from oligoclonal enrichment.

Sequencing used immunoSEQ multiplex PCR; TCRdb keeps in-frame clones, though not all of them. The sample lists 95,000 or so clones, about three quarters occurring once. The chain has TRBV4-1 and TRBJ2-7; TRBD2 matches 16 bases. Sequencing was done on a sample of pancreas tissue. This receptor was taken from a male donor with IPEX syndrome. The chain's CDR3 is CASSQDRGTSGRVYEQYF. The DNA of the CDR3 is TGCGCCAGCAGCCAAGATCGGGGGACTAGCGGGAGGGTCTACGAGCAGTACTTC.